The 5 T cell receptor beta chains below come from one sample, sequenced in a study of blood T cell repertoires in COVID-19. Measured with immunoSEQ multiplex PCR; TCRdb has only the in-frame clones, and not every one. Among 40,000 to 45,000 clones listed, roughly 90% were seen once. Specimen: peripheral blood. The receptors were gathered from a man aged 45-65 years with active COVID-19.

This sequence joins TRBV13 and TRBJ2-2, with 12 bases matching TRBD2. Germline V gives CDR1 PRHDT, CDR2 FYEKMQ (reference sequence). Trimming took 5 bases from V and 6 from J; bases not matched to a gene: 4. The CDR3 has 15 amino acids. The CDR3 nucleotides are TGTGCCAGCAGCCCTCTAGCGGGAGGGGCCGGGGAGCTGTTTTTT. It translates to CASSPLAGGAGELFF. The whole variable domain, filled in from reference TRBV13 and TRBJ2-2, reads AAGVIQSPRHLIKEKRETATLKCYPIPRHDTVYWYQQGPGQDPQFLISFYEKMQSDKGSIPDRFSAQQFSDYHSELNMSSLELGDSALYFCASSPLAGGAGELFFGEGSRLTVL.

The chain has TRBV20-1 and TRBJ1-1, with 8 bases identical to TRBD1. This CDR3 has 14 amino acids. Trimming removed 3 bases from V and 1 base from J; junction bases left unmatched: 4. CDR1 and CDR2 from the germline V gene are DFQATT and SNEGSKA (reference sequence). The CDR3 protein is CSASRTGPNTEAFF. The CDR3 bases are TGCAGTGCTAGTCGGACAGGGCCGAACACTGAAGCTTTCTTT.

This rearrangement joins TRBV5-4 to TRBJ1-2; D remains unclear. Germline loops: CDR1 SGHNT, CDR2 YYREEE (reference sequence). V shed 4 bases and J shed 8 bases, with 15 bases lying between them. The CDR3 covers 13 residues. The CDR3 bases are TGTGCCAGCAGCGGGAGTGAACGGGTCGGCTACACCTTC. Protein product: CASSGSERVGYTF. Filled out from reference TRBV5-4 and TRBJ1-2, the complete variable domain reads ETGVTQSPTHLIKTRGQQVTLRCSSQSGHNTVSWYQQALGQGPQFIFQYYREEENGRGNFPPRFSGLQFPNYSSELNVNALELDDSALYLCASSGSERVGYTFGSGTRLTVV.

V and J are TRBV11-3 and TRBJ2-7; a possible D gene is TRBD2 (6 bases). CDR3 length: 13 amino acids. Trimming cost V 0 bases and J 6 bases, with 9 bases left between them. Germline V gene lookup returns CDR1 SGHNT and CDR2 YENEEA. CDR3 nucleotide sequence: TGTGCCAGCAGCTTAGATACCGGGGGCGAGCAGTACTTC. Amino acid sequence: CASSLDTGGEQYF.

The chain carries TRBV28 and TRBJ2-1; TRBD1 is a possible D gene (5 bases). With 3 bases removed from V and 1 base from J, the gap between germline ends came to 10 bases. The CDR3 sequence is 15 residues long. Germline V CDR1 and CDR2: MDHEN, SYDVKM. The CDR3 nucleotides read TGTGCCAGCAGTTTTCTTACAGGTTCCTACAATGAGCAGTTCTTC. Amino acid sequence: CASSFLTGSYNEQFF.